This T cell receptor beta chain appears in the sequencing data of a study of HIV-infected patients and healthy controls. Germline CDR1 is MDHEN and CDR2 is SYDVKM. The CDR3 contains 16 residues. V trimming: 4 bases; J trimming: 0 bases; junction bases outside the gene matches: 3. Ten or more counts support this clonotype. Its matching antigen is unknown. Study-wide results and limits: In healthy controls, MAIT alpha CDR3s were common; in HIV+ repertoires, severely depleted.

The repertoire came from unfractionated whole blood and reflected all unsorted peripheral T cells. cDNA was made from 400 to 500 ng RNA using alpha and beta constant primers. Each of the alpha and beta chains got its own library through chain-specific third strand synthesis with indices. TCRdb recomputed calls from the 5' RACE reads with MiXCR, one row per CDR3 protein. The sample records approximately 18,000 distinct CDR3 sequences, over 7% being singletons. The material sequenced was blood. J is TRBJ2-3 and V is TRBV28; 11 positions agree with TRBD2. The sequence was collected from an adult in good health. The CDR3 here is CASSSTSGTSTDTQYF. DNA for the CDR3: TGTGCCAGCAGTTCGACTAGCGGGACTAGCACAGATACGCAGTATTTT. Supplemented by reference TRBV28 and TRBJ2-3, the full variable domain reads DVKVTQSSRYLVKRTGEKVFLECVQDMDHENMFWYRQDPGLGLRLIYFSYDVKMKEKGDIPEGYSVSREKKERFSLILESASTNQTSMYLCASSSTSGTSTDTQYFGPGTRLTVL.